This T cell receptor (beta chain) is from a study of identical twins. Notes on the study in general: Shared out-of-frame alpha sequences (those common to twins) showed excess low generation probability.

V gave up 6 bases and J gave up 2 bases; unmatched junction bases: 8. This CDR3 is built from 15 residues. The germline V gene has CDR1 DFQATT and CDR2 SNEGSKA (reference sequence). Of note for this clonotype: Its antigen is not identified.

Template switching supplied a universal primer site; unique molecular identifiers were carried on the cDNA. TCRdb passed the 5' RACE reads through MiXCR, listing each CDR3 protein once. This sample carries 420,000 or so distinct CDR3 sequences, 15% to 20% of them seen once, and the ten largest clones take around 10%. The specimen sequenced was naive T cells sorted from blood. The chain combines TRBV20-1 with TRBJ2-3; 10 bases fit TRBD2. The clonotype originates from a man aged 50 to 60 in good health. The chain's CDR3 is CSAQRTSGYTDTQYF. Here the CDR3 DNA reads TGCAGTGCGCAACGGACTAGCGGATACACAGATACGCAGTATTTT.